This is a list of T cell receptor beta chains from one sample in a study of CD8 T cells in ankylosing spondylitis. MiXCR, applied by TCRdb to the 5' RACE reads, yields one record per CDR3 protein. The repertoire holds about 160,000 distinct CDR3 sequences, with about a sixth as singletons. Sequencing used blood, either unsorted or a sorted T cell fraction (not recorded which). These receptors were taken from a male donor with ankylosing spondylitis or in good health (not recorded which). CDR3s include the opening cysteine and the closing phenylalanine or tryptophan. D genes are given only for firm matches. Clone sizes are given selectively: once, few, many, or a class where the clone is expanded.

clone size: many
D gene: TRBD1
V gene: TRBV6-1
J gene: TRBJ2-7
CDR3 DNA: TGTGCCAGCAGGTTGACAGGGGCCCCCTACGAGCAGTACTTC
CDR3 protein: CASRLTGAPYEQYF

clone size: few
D gene: -
V gene: TRBV4-1
J gene: TRBJ2-7
CDR3 DNA: TGCGCCAGCAGCCAAGGTGACAGGATTTCCTACGAGCAGTACTTC
CDR3 protein: CASSQGDRISYEQYF

clone size: few
D gene: TRBD2
V gene: TRBV3-1
J gene: TRBJ2-3
CDR3 DNA: TGTGCCAGCAGCCTTTTAGCGGGAGATACGCAGTATTTT
CDR3 protein: CASSLLAGDTQYF

clone size: few
D gene: -
V gene: TRBV7-3
J gene: TRBJ1-1
CDR3 DNA: TGTGCCAGCAGCCGCCTGGGACATCCGAACACTGAAGCTTTCTTT
CDR3 protein: CASSRLGHPNTEAFF

clone size: -
D gene: -
V gene: TRBV28
J gene: TRBJ1-1
CDR3 DNA: TGTGCCAGCAGTTTTCTCTATAATACAGTGATAACTGAAGCTTTCTTT
CDR3 protein: CASSFLYNTVITEAFF

clone size: many
D gene: TRBD2
V gene: TRBV29-1
J gene: TRBJ2-7
CDR3 DNA: TGCAGCGTTGAACGGACTAGCGGGAGAGGCGAGCAGTACTTC
CDR3 protein: CSVERTSGRGEQYF

clone size: many
D gene: -
V gene: TRBV27
J gene: TRBJ1-1
CDR3 DNA: TGTGCCAGCAGTTTAGGGCGGGGGAGGACTGAAGCTTTCTTT
CDR3 protein: CASSLGRGRTEAFF

clone size: -
D gene: -
V gene: TRBV5-1
J gene: TRBJ1-1
CDR3 DNA: TGCGCCAGCAGCTTTTATCGGGGCACTGAAGCTTTCTTT
CDR3 protein: CASSFYRGTEAFF

clone size: -
D gene: -
V gene: TRBV29-1
J gene: TRBJ2-6
CDR3 DNA: TGCAGCGTTGGGTTTACTGGGGCCAACGTCCTGACTTTC
CDR3 protein: CSVGFTGANVLTF

clone size: many
D gene: -
V gene: TRBV7-2
J gene: TRBJ2-3
CDR3 DNA: TGTGCCAGCAGCGGCTCAGATACGCAGTATTTT
CDR3 protein: CASSGSDTQYF

clone size: many
D gene: TRBD2
V gene: TRBV20-1
J gene: TRBJ2-7
CDR3 DNA: TGCAGTGCGCGGGAGCGGTTCACCCCCAACGAGCAGTACTTC
CDR3 protein: CSARERFTPNEQYF